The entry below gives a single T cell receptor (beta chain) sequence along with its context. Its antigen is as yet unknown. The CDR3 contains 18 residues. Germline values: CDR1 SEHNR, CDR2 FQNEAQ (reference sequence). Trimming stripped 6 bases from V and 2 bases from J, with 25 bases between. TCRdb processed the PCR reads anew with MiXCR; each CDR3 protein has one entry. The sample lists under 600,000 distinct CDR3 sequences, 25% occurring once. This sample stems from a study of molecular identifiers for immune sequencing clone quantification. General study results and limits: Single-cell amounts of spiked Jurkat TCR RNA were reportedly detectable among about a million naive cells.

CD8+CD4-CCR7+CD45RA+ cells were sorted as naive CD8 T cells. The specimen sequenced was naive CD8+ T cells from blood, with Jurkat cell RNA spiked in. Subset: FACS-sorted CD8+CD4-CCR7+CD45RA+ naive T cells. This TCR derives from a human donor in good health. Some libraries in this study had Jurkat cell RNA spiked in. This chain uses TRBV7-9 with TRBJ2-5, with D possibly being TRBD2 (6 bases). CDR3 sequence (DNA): TGTGCCAGCAGACCCCGAGGAGGGGAGATCGTCCCTCAAGAGACCCAGTACTTC. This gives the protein CASRPRGGEIVPQETQYF.